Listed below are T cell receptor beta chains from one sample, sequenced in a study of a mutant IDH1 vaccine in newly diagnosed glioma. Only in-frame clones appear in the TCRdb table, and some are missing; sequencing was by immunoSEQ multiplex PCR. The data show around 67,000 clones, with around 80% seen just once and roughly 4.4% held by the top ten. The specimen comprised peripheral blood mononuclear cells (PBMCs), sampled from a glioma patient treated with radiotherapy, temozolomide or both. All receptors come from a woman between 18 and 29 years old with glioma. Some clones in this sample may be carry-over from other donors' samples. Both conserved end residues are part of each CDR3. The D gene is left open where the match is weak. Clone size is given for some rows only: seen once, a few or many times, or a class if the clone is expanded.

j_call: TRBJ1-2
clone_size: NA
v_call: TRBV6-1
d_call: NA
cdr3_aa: CASSDQGVGYTF
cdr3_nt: TGTGCCAGCAGTGACCAAGGGGTTGGCTACACCTTC

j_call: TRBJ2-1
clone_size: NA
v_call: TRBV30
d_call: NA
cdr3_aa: CAWSVGMRKNNEQFF
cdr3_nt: TGTGCCTGGAGTGTGGGGATGAGAAAGAACAATGAGCAGTTCTTC

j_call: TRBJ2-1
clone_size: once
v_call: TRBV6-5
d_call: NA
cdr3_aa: CASSYSGPQKEQFF
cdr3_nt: TGTGCCAGCAGTTACTCGGGACCCCAGAAGGAGCAGTTCTTC

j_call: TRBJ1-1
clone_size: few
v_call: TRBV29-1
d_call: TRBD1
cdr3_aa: CSVGEGAGTEAFF
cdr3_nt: TGCAGCGTGGGAGAGGGGGCCGGCACTGAAGCTTTCTTT

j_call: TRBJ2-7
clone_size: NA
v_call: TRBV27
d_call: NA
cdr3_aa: CASSLGDSYEQYF
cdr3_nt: TGTGCCAGCAGTTTAGGGGATTCCTACGAGCAGTACTTC

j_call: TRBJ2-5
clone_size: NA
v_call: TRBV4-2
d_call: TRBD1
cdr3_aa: CASSPTGIASAQKGAETQYF
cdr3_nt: TGTGCCAGCAGCCCAACAGGGATAGCGAGCGCGCAAAAGGGGGCAGAGACCCAGTACTTC

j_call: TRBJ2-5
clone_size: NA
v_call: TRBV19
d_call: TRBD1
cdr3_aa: CASSIGTGDKETQYF
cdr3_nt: TGTGCCAGTAGTATAGGCACAGGGGATAAAGAGACCCAGTACTTC

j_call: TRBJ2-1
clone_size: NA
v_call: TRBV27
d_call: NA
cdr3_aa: CASSFLIRGGSYNEQFF
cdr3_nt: TGTGCCAGCAGTTTCCTCATTAGGGGGGGCTCCTACAATGAGCAGTTCTTC

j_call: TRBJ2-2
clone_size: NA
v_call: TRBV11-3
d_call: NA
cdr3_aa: CASTPVITGELFF
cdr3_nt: TGTGCCAGCACCCCAGTTATAACCGGGGAGCTGTTTTTT

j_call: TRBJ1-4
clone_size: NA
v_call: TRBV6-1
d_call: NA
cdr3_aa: CASSESRAPNEKLFF
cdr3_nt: TGTGCCAGCAGTGAATCACGGGCGCCGAATGAAAAACTGTTTTTT

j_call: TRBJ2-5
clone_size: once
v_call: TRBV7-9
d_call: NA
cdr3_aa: CASSLVGLGTQETQYF
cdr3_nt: TGTGCCAGCAGCTTAGTCGGGTTGGGGACGCAAGAGACCCAGTACTTC

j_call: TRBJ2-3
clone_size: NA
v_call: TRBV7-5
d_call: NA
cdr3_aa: CARSLAFWGPDTQYF
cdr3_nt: TGTGCCAGAAGCTTAGCTTTTTGGGGTCCAGATACGCAGTATTTT

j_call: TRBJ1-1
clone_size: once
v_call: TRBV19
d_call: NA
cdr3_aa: CASSIIGTEAFF
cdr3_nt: TGTGCCAGTAGTATAATAGGCACTGAAGCTTTCTTT

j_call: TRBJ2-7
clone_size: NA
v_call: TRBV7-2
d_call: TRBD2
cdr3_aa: CASSWGLAGRYEQYF
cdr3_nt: TGTGCCAGCAGCTGGGGACTAGCGGGACGATACGAGCAGTACTTC

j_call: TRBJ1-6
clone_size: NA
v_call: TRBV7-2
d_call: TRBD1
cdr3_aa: CASSTQGANSPLHF
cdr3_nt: TGTGCCAGCAGCACACAGGGGGCAAATTCACCCCTCCACTTT

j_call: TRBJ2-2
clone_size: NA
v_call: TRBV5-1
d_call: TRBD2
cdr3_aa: CASSLVRTLAGVNTGELFF
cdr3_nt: TGCGCCAGCAGCTTGGTACGGACACTAGCGGGGGTGAACACCGGGGAGCTGTTTTTT